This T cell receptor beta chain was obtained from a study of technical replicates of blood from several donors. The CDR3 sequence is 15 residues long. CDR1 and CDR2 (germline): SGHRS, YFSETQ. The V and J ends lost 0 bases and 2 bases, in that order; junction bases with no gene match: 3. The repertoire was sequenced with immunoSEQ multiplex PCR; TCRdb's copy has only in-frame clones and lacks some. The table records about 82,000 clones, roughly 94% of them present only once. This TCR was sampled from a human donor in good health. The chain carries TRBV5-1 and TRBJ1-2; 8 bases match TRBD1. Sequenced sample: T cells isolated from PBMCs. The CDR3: CASSLVSGGNYGYTF. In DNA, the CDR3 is TGCGCCAGCAGCTTGGTTTCAGGGGGCAACTATGGCTACACCTTC.